This TCR beta chain was identified in a study of regulatory T cells in long-lasting Graves disease. This clonotype has ten or more counts. Time point indicated: newly diagnosed GD, antithyroid drugs for less than 3 months. From PBMCs, RNA was extracted and then used to make the TCR library. With iRepertoire HTBI primers and Arm-PCR of CDR3 regions, TCR beta libraries were built. Study processing details: Across the samples, identification revealed about 62 TRBV and 15 or so TRBJ segments. One entry per CDR3 protein, called by TCRdb with MiXCR from the multiplex PCR reads. In this record, the V and J calls reflect TCRdb's handling and not the investigators' own analysis. This table holds 360,000 or so distinct CDR3 sequences, 15% to 20% found once. Trimming pared 6 bases from V and 3 bases from J, leaving 12 bases between. This CDR3 is 14 amino acids long. These data were likewise used in another study, on T cells in Graves' hyperthyroidism and ophthalmopathy. That investigation notes: Each diagnosis drew on symptoms, thyroxine, TRAb, thyroid ultrasound and orbital computed tomography findings.

The J gene is TRBJ1-3, the V gene TRBV12-3 or TRBV12-4, with D tentatively TRBD1 (5 bases). The sequences come from peripheral blood mononuclear cells (PBMCs), collected at new diagnosis, from a patient treated with antithyroid drugs. This TCR came from a man aged 35 to 55 with Graves disease. The CDR3 is CASSVRGLGNTIYF. The CDR3 DNA reads TGTGCCAGCAGCGTTAGGGGTCTTGGAAACACCATATATTTT.